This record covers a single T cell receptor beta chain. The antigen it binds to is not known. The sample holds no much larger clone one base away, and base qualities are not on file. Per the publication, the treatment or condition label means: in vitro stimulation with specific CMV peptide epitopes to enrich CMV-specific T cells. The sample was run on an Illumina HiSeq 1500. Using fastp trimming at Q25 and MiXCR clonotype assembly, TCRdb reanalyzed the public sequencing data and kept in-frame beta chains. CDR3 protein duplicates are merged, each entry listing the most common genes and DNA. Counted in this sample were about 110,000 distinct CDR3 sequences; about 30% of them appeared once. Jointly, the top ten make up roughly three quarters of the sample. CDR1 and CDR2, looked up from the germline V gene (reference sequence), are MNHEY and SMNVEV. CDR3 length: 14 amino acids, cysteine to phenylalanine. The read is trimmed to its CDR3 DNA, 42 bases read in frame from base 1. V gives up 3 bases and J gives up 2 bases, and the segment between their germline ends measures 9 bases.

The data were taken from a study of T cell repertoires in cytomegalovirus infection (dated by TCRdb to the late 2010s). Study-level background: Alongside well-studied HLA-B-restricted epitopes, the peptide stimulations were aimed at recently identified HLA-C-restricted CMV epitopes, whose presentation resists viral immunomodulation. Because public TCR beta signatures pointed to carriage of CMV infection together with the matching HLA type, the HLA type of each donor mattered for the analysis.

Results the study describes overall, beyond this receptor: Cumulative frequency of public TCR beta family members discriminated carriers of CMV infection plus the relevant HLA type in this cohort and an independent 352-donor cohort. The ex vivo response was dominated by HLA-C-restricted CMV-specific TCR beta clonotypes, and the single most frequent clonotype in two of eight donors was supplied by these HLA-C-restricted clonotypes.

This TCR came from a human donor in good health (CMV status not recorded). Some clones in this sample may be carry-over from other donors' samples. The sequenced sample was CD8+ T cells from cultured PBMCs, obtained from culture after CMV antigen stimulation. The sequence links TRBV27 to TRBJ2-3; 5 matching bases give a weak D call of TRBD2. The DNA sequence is TGTGCCAGCAGTTTCTCAGCGGACACAGATACGCAGTATTTT. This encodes CASSFSADTDTQYF.